This record concerns one T cell receptor beta chain sequence. V lost 3 bases to trimming and J lost 2 bases; unmatched junction nucleotides: 1. The CDR3 is 12 amino acids. Germline values: CDR1 SQVTM, CDR2 ANQGSEA. This specimen comes from a study of blood T cell repertoires in COVID-19. Looking at the study overall: In each case, the material was cDNA or gDNA derived from T cells, B-cell-depleted T cells, or PBMCs.

Clones were read by immunoSEQ multiplex PCR, and TCRdb kept only the in-frame ones, dropping some. The sample consists of roughly 200,000 clones, roughly 80% of them appearing once. The clonotype comes from an elderly woman with acute or convalescent COVID-19. Sequencing was performed on peripheral blood. V is TRBV29-1 and J is TRBJ2-7; 7 nucleotides match TRBD1. The CDR3 DNA is TGCAGCGTTGAGGGGACAGCCTACGAGCAGTACTTC. It specifies CSVEGTAYEQYF.